The 17 T cell receptor beta chains below come from one sample, sequenced in a study of T cell responses to AZD1222 COVID-19 vaccine. Sequenced by immunoSEQ multiplex PCR; TCRdb stores in-frame clones only, minus some. The data show 140,000 to 150,000 clones, with about 90% seen just once and 2.5% to 4% held by the top ten. Material: peripheral blood, obtained 28 days after the second AZD1222 dose. The receptors come from an adult who received the AZD1222 COVID-19 vaccine.

The chain couples TRBV5-4 to TRBJ1-3; possible D gene TRBD1, 6 bases. Trimming took 0 bases from V and 0 from J, leaving 10 bases between them. This CDR3 is built from 16 residues. Germline V gives CDR1 SGHNT, CDR2 YYREEE (reference sequence). CDR3 nucleotide sequence: TGTGCCAGCAGCTTGGGTTCGGGGGCCTCTGGAAACACCATATATTTT. Translating gives CASSLGSGASGNTIYF.

The chain recombines TRBV4-2 with TRBJ2-3; 9 positions agree with TRBD1. V gave up 0 bases and J gave up 1 base; unmatched junction bases: 5. The CDR3 covers 17 residues. CDR1 is LGHNA, CDR2 YNFKEQ, per germline. CDR3 in DNA: TGTGCCAGCAGCCAAGATCCGGGGGACAGGGGCACAGATACGCAGTATTTT. It translates to CASSQDPGDRGTDTQYF.

A single count supports this clone. This sequence joins TRBV5-4 and TRBJ2-3; 8 bases match TRBD2. This CDR3 contains 15 residues. Looked up from germline, CDR1 is SGHNT and CDR2 is YYREEE (reference sequence). J lost 5 bases, V lost 4 bases, and 9 bases had no gene match. Here the CDR3 DNA reads TGTGCCAGCAGCGCGGGACTAGGGGAATTAGATACGCAGTATTTT. Translating gives CASSAGLGELDTQYF. The whole variable domain, filled in from reference TRBV5-4 and TRBJ2-3, reads ETGVTQSPTHLIKTRGQQVTLRCSSQSGHNTVSWYQQALGQGPQFIFQYYREEENGRGNFPPRFSGLQFPNYSSELNVNALELDDSALYLCASSAGLGELDTQYFGPGTRLTVL.

The V gene is TRBV19, the J gene TRBJ1-2, with 7 positions matching TRBD1. The germline gives CDR1 LNHDA, CDR2 SQIVND (reference sequence). With 2 bases clipped from V and 2 bases from J, the junction kept 5 bases outside the gene matches. This CDR3 has 15 amino acids. This CDR3 reads CASSIKPTGNYGYTF. In nucleotides, the CDR3 is TGTGCCAGTAGTATAAAACCGACAGGGAACTATGGCTACACCTTC.

The chain is built from TRBV6-5 and TRBJ2-6; the D gene is possibly TRBD2 (6 bases). The CDR3 sequence is 15 residues long. Germline loops: CDR1 MNHEY, CDR2 SVGAGI. The germline V and J ends were trimmed by 6 bases and 4 bases, with 13 bases remaining between them. The CDR3 bases are TGTGCCAGCAGACCCCGGGACTTGGGGGCCAACGTCCTGACTTTC. This translates into CASRPRDLGANVLTF.

The chain has TRBV10-3 and TRBJ1-2, with TRBD1 identical over 10 bases. CDR3 size: 14 residues. From germline, CDR1 is ENHRY and CDR2 SYGVKD. Germline trimming cut 2 bases from V and 6 bases from J; bases unmatched to any gene: 3. The CDR3 DNA reads TGTGCCATCAGTGAGGACAGGGGGCTTGATGGCTACACCTTC. It is translated as CAISEDRGLDGYTF.

The rearrangement joins TRBV6-2 or TRBV6-3 to TRBJ1-5; D is possibly TRBD1 (5 bases). Germline V lookup: CDR1 MNHEY, CDR2 SVGEGT. The CDR3 runs to 16 residues. V lost 5 bases and J 4 bases, leaving 18 bases between the germline ends. The CDR3 loop is CASSPDPPGRNQPQHF. CDR3 coding DNA: TGTGCCAGCAGTCCAGATCCACCGGGGCGGAATCAGCCCCAGCATTTT.

This clone was seen a handful of times. Distinct nucleotide sequences in the sample also encode this CDR3. V is TRBV7-2 and J is TRBJ2-7, with TRBD1 matching 8 bases. Losses at the gene ends were 5 bases for V and 2 bases for J; bases not matched to a gene: 5. The CDR3 sequence is 14 residues long. Germline V gives CDR1 SGHTA, CDR2 FQGNSA. CDR3 DNA: TGTGCCAGCAGCCATGGGACAGGTACCTACGAGCAGTACTTC. It translates to CASSHGTGTYEQYF.

This clone was recorded once. This chain connects TRBV6-2 or TRBV6-3 to TRBJ1-5; TRBD1 is a possible D gene (6 bases). The V gene's germline CDR1 is MNHEY and CDR2 SVGEGT. Trimming took off 6 bases at V and 2 bases at J, with 20 bases between the two ends. This CDR3 region has 17 residues. Here the CDR3 DNA reads TGTGCCAGCAGCTCTCCAACAGGGTGGTACGGCAATCAGCCCCAGCATTTT. Translating gives CASSSPTGWYGNQPQHF.

The chain has TRBV5-4 and TRBJ2-1; 7 bases match TRBD2. V lost 0 bases, J lost 4 bases, and 4 bases stayed unmatched. The CDR3 is 15 amino acids. Germline loops: CDR1 SGHNT, CDR2 YYREEE (reference sequence). The CDR3 spells CASSLVAGAYNEQFF. In nucleotides, the CDR3 is TGTGCCAGCAGCTTGGTGGCGGGAGCGTACAATGAGCAGTTCTTC.

The gene calls are TRBV3-1 (or the pseudogene TRBV3-2) and TRBJ2-5, with D perhaps matching TRBD1 (6 bases). The germline CDR1 and CDR2 sequences are LGHDT and YNNKEL (reference sequence). The CDR3 extends over 12 amino acids. Trimming pared 4 bases from V and 4 bases from J, leaving 7 bases between. CDR3 in DNA: TGTGCCAGCAGCCGACAGGTAGAGACCCAGTACTTC. Translation gives CASSRQVETQYF.

The chain is built from TRBV5-1 and TRBJ2-1; 14 bases line up with TRBD2. Trimming took 3 bases from V and 12 from J; bases not matched to a gene: 5. Germline V CDR1 and CDR2: SGHRS, YFSETQ. The CDR3 is 14 amino acids. Written as DNA, the CDR3 is TGCGCCAGCAGCTCGGGGACTAGCGGGAGTGGGCAGTTCTTC. It translates to CASSSGTSGSGQFF.

The chain couples TRBV28 to TRBJ2-5; TRBD2 matches 8 bases. The V and J ends lost 3 bases and 1 base, in that order; junction bases with no gene match: 16. Germline V lookup: CDR1 MDHEN, CDR2 SYDVKM. This CDR3 spans 19 amino acids. In DNA, the CDR3 is TGTGCCAGCAGTTTTTGGGGTGGGGGGGCGGGAGGCCCCCAAGAGACCCAGTACTTC. It translates to CASSFWGGGAGGPQETQYF.

The rearrangement uses TRBV9 and TRBJ2-1; 8 bases map to TRBD2. Germline V lookup: CDR1 SGDLS, CDR2 YYNGEE. V lost 1 base to trimming and J lost 6 bases; unmatched junction nucleotides: 6. This CDR3 has 15 amino acids. The CDR3: CASSVREGPINEQFF. CDR3 nucleotides: TGTGCCAGCAGCGTACGGGAGGGCCCTATCAATGAGCAGTTCTTC.

The chain carries TRBV30 and TRBJ1-5; D gene ambiguous. Looked up from germline, CDR1 is GTSNPN and CDR2 is SVGIG (reference sequence). Trimming shortened V by 0 bases and J by 0 bases, and 9 bases separated the two germline ends. The CDR3 runs to 15 residues. CDR3 nucleotide sequence: TGTGCCTGGAGTGTACCCGGGCTTAGCAATCAGCCCCAGCATTTT. Translating it yields CAWSVPGLSNQPQHF.

This chain connects TRBV7-9 to TRBJ2-1, with D unclear. This CDR3 has 13 residues. Germline V CDR1 and CDR2: SEHNR, FQNEAQ (reference sequence). The CDR3 is CGVVGSSYNEQFF. CDR3 sequence (DNA): TGTGGAGTGGTGGGTAGCTCCTACAATGAGCAGTTCTTC.

V gene TRBV13 combines with J gene TRBJ1-3; TRBD1 might be the D (5 bases). Germline values: CDR1 PRHDT, CDR2 FYEKMQ (reference sequence). The CDR3 length is 16 residues. V lost 4 bases, J lost 4 bases, and 17 bases lay in between. CDR3 in amino acids: CASSSVTGAGGNTIYF. The CDR3 coding sequence is TGTGCCAGCAGCTCCGTTACTGGGGCCGGGGGAAACACCATATATTTT.